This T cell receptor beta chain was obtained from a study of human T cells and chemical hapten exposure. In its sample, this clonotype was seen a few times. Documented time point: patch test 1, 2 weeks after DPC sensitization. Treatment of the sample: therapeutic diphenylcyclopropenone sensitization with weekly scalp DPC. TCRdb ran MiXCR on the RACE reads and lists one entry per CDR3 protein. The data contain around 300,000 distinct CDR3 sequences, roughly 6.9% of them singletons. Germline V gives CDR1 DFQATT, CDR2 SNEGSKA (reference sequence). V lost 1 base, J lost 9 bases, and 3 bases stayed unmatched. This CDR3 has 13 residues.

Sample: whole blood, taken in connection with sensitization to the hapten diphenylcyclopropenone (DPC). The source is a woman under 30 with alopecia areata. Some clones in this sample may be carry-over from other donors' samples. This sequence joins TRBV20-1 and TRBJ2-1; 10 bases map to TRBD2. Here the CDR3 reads CSARGWTSGEQFF. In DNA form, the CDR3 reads TGCAGTGCTAGAGGTTGGACTAGCGGTGAGCAGTTCTTC.